Listed below are T cell receptor beta chains from one sample, sequenced in a study of blood T cell repertoires in COVID-19. The table came from immunoSEQ multiplex PCR; TCRdb's copy has only in-frame clones and leaves some out. Of a few hundred thousand clones listed, 91% are singletons. The sample consisted of peripheral blood. These TCRs come from a young adult with COVID-19, enrolled during active disease. Both conserved end residues are part of each CDR3. D genes are given only for firm matches. Where a row states a size, it is once, few, many or the class of an expanded clone; other rows omit it.

>-|TRBJ1-2|once|TRBV12-5
TGTGCTAGTGGCTCCTTCGAGATCTATGGCTACACCTTC
CASGSFEIYGYTF
>-|TRBJ2-1|-|TRBV5-8
TGTGCCAGCAGCTTGGAGGGGCCCCTCGTTGAGCAGTTCTTC
CASSLEGPLVEQFF
>-|TRBJ2-1|-|TRBV4-2
TGTGCCAGCAGCCAAGATGGGCAATACTTTCCACCCGAGCAGTTCTTC
CASSQDGQYFPPEQFF
>-|TRBJ2-2|once|TRBV12-3/TRBV12-4
TGTGCCAGCAGTTTCGAGGGCGGGGAGCTGTTTTTT
CASSFEGGELFF
>TRBD2|TRBJ2-1|-|TRBV27
TGTGCAAGCACCCCTAGCGGCGACAATGAGCAGTTCTTC
CASTPSGDNEQFF
>-|TRBJ1-5|-|TRBV5-8
TGTGCCAGCAGCTTGTTCGGTGAGGGGGGGACTAATCAGCCCCAGCATTTT
CASSLFGEGGTNQPQHF
>TRBD2|TRBJ2-3|-|TRBV9
TGTGCCAGCAGCTCCGGGACTAGCGGCTTAGTGGATACGCAGTATTTT
CASSSGTSGLVDTQYF
>-|TRBJ1-1|-|TRBV6-6
TGTGCCAGCAGTGTACAGGGCTCGAACACTGAAGCTTTCTTT
CASSVQGSNTEAFF
>-|TRBJ2-3|-|TRBV2
TGTGCCAGCAGTGAAGAAAAGCGCCCTAGCACAGATACGCAGTATTTT
CASSEEKRPSTDTQYF
>-|TRBJ1-2|-|TRBV7-8
TGTGCCAGCAGCCAAGCGGCGGGGGCTGGGTATGGCTACACCTTC
CASSQAAGAGYGYTF
>TRBD1|TRBJ2-2|-|TRBV19
TGTGCCAGTAGTTCGACAGGGACCACCGGGGAGCTGTTTTTT
CASSSTGTTGELFF
>TRBD2|TRBJ2-6|-|TRBV5-6
TGTGCCAGCAGCTTGGTCGGGGGGGCAGGGGCCAACGTCCTGACTTTC
CASSLVGGAGANVLTF
>-|TRBJ2-3|-|TRBV11-2
TGTGCCAGCAGCGGAGGGACCCAGTATTTT
CASSGGTQYF
>-|TRBJ1-1|-|TRBV7-2
TGTGCCAGCAGTCTTGACAGGAACACTGAAGCTTTCTTT
CASSLDRNTEAFF
>TRBD1|TRBJ2-7|-|TRBV11-3
TGTGCCAGCAGCTTAGGACAGGGGGCCCGGGACGAGCAGTACTTC
CASSLGQGARDEQYF
>TRBD2|TRBJ2-1|once|TRBV29-1
TGCAGCGTTGAAGGATATAGCGGGAGGCGGAAGAGGTCCTACAATGAGCAGTTCTTC
CSVEGYSGRRKRSYNEQFF
>TRBD1|TRBJ2-3|-|TRBV15
TGTGCCACCAGCAGCTTGGGACAGGGCACAGATACGCAGTATTTT
CATSSLGQGTDTQYF
>TRBD2|TRBJ2-2|-|TRBV18
TGTGCCAGCTCACCACAACTAGCGGGAACATCTGGGGAGCTGTTTTTT
CASSPQLAGTSGELFF
>TRBD2|TRBJ2-7|-|TRBV11-2
TGTGCCAGCAGCCTGGGACTAGGCTACGAGCAGTACTTC
CASSLGLGYEQYF
>TRBD2|TRBJ2-7|-|TRBV7-6
TGTGCCAGCAGCTTAGGCGGGGGTGAGCAGTACTTC
CASSLGGGEQYF
>-|TRBJ2-7|-|TRBV5-4
TGTGCCAGCAGCTTTGGACATTCCTACGAGCAGTACTTC
CASSFGHSYEQYF
>-|TRBJ2-7|-|TRBV6-1
TGTGCCAGCAGTGACGGGGGGACAACCTACGAGCAGTACTTC
CASSDGGTTYEQYF